The 24 T cell receptor beta chains presented below share a single source sample, sequenced in a study of cytomegalovirus exposure and HLA in healthy donors listed by TCRdb under 2017. The library was obtained by the immunoSEQ multiplex PCR assay. The multiplex PCR relied on a mix of 60 forward primers for TCR Vbeta segments and 13 reverse primers for TCR Jbeta segments. This is the immuneACCESS table as TCRdb keeps it, with only in-frame sequences that have V and J called. A part of the clones is gone; compared with another copy, unresolved V genes explain less than half, and the rest is unexplained. Here the sample has about 210,000 clones; more than 75% occur a single time. The ten largest account for around 6% of the sample. The specimen sequenced was PBMCs. Receptors originate from a man aged 40-49 years in good health and CMV-seropositive.

V usage is TRBV2 and J usage is TRBJ2-3; D gene uncertain. This CDR3 region has 13 residues. The V and J ends lost 8 bases and 2 bases respectively, with 11 bases between them. Germline CDR1 SNHLY, CDR2 FYNNEI. CDR3 DNA: TGTGCCAGCGGAAGAGGTTTCACAGATACGCAGTATTTT. This encodes CASGRGFTDTQYF.

The chain links TRBV9 to TRBJ2-2; 9 bases are shared with TRBD1. CDR1 is SGDLS, CDR2 YYNGEE, per germline. This CDR3 has 16 residues. Losses at the gene ends were 0 bases for V and 2 bases for J; bases not matched to a gene: 2. The CDR3 region has the DNA TGTGCCAGCAGCGTAGAGGGACAGGGTAACACCGGGGAGCTGTTTTTT. Protein product: CASSVEGQGNTGELFF.

V gene TRBV6-5 combines with J gene TRBJ1-5; TRBD1 aligns across 9 bases. The V and J ends lost 6 bases and 6 bases, in that order; junction bases with no gene match: 3. The V gene's germline CDR1 is MNHEY and CDR2 SVGAGI. This CDR3 contains 13 residues. DNA for the CDR3: TGTGCCAGCAGCCGGACAGGGGTTCAGCCCCAGCATTTT. Encoded protein: CASSRTGVQPQHF.

This rearrangement joins TRBV7-3 to TRBJ2-7; TRBD2 is a possible D gene (7 bases). The V end lost 3 bases, the J end lost 5 bases, and 11 bases lay between the germline ends. The CDR3 is 13 residues long. Germline V gives CDR1 SGHTA, CDR2 FQGTGA. In nucleotides, the CDR3 is TGTGCCAGCAGCTTTAGGGGGGGGAACGAGCAGTACTTC. Protein sequence: CASSFRGGNEQYF.

V gene TRBV5-6 combines with J gene TRBJ2-1; TRBD2 matches at 11 bases. V was pared by 0 bases and J by 12 bases, with 5 bases of the junction left unmatched. Germline CDR1 is SGHDT and CDR2 is YYEEEE. This CDR3 is 14 amino acids long. The CDR3 region has the DNA TGTGCCAGCAGCTTGGGGGTAGCGGGAGGGTCGCAGTTCTTC. Translation gives CASSLGVAGGSQFF.

This rearrangement joins TRBV9 to TRBJ2-2; no reliable D call. The CDR3 extends over 18 amino acids. Germline V gives CDR1 SGDLS, CDR2 YYNGEE. V was cut by 4 bases and J by 0 bases, with 19 bases left in between. The CDR3 DNA sequence: TGTGCCAGCAGCCCCTACGGGTGGAGCGACTCGAACACCGGGGAGCTGTTTTTT. Translating gives CASSPYGWSDSNTGELFF.

V gene TRBV6-5 combines with J gene TRBJ2-1; TRBD2 is a possible D gene (5 bases). Germline V gives CDR1 MNHEY, CDR2 SVGAGI. Trimming pared 2 bases from V and 7 bases from J, leaving 12 bases between. The CDR3 is made up of 14 amino acids. CDR3 residues: CASSYPRTPNEQFF. The CDR3 bases are TGTGCCAGCAGTTACCCCCGGACTCCTAATGAGCAGTTCTTC.

The chain recombines TRBV5-1 with TRBJ2-7; no firm D call. This CDR3 contains 12 residues. Per the germline V gene, CDR1 is SGHRS and CDR2 is YFSETQ. Trimming left V 0 bases short and J 5 bases short, with 6 bases between. The DNA for the CDR3 is TGCGCCAGCAGCTTGGTTCGGGACGAGCAGTACTTC. It specifies CASSLVRDEQYF.

The V call is TRBV6-1, the J call TRBJ1-2; TRBD1 matches at 8 bases. With 6 bases clipped from V and 5 bases from J, the junction kept 5 bases outside the gene matches. CDR1 MNHNS and CDR2 SASEGT come from the germline V gene. This CDR3 has 13 amino acids. Here the CDR3 DNA reads TGTGCCAGCAGCCGGACAGGGAATTATGGCTACACCTTC. Protein product: CASSRTGNYGYTF.

On this clone: The CDR3 end shows no conserved phenylalanine or tryptophan, and so a read error is likely. The DNA is omitted, as the CDR3 cannot be located on it reliably, and the CDR3 follows TCRdb's listing. This CDR3 reads CSVEDLGGTAVI. This rearrangement joins TRBV29-1 to TRBJ2-7; the table names TRBD1, a call not compared with the DNA. The CDR3 totals 12 residues, both ends included. The V gene's germline CDR1 is SQVTM and CDR2 ANQGSEA.

This chain joins TRBV5-1 and TRBJ2-5; 7 nucleotides agree with TRBD1. V gave up 4 bases and J gave up 3 bases; unmatched junction bases: 9. Per the germline V gene, CDR1 is SGHRS and CDR2 is YFSETQ. The CDR3 has 15 residues. Here the CDR3 reads CASSLLGTAEETQYF. In nucleotides, the CDR3 is TGCGCCAGCAGCCTACTCGGGACAGCAGAAGAGACCCAGTACTTC. Based on the CDR3 plus reference TRBV5-1 and TRBJ2-5, the full variable domain is KAGVTQTPRYLIKTRGQQVTLSCSPISGHRSVSWYQQTPGQGLQFLFEYFSETQRNKGNFPGRFSGRQFSNSRSEMNVSTLELGDSALYLCASSLLGTAEETQYFGPGTRLLVL.

This clone was counted between two and nine times. This chain connects TRBV6-5 to TRBJ1-3; TRBD1 matches at 7 bases. V lost 5 bases, J lost 0 bases, and 4 bases stayed unmatched. The germline V gene has CDR1 MNHEY and CDR2 SVGAGI. This CDR3 spans 15 amino acids. CDR3 amino acids: CASSADRSSGNTIYF. CDR3 in DNA: TGTGCCAGCAGTGCGGACAGGAGCTCTGGAAACACCATATATTTT.

The chain carries TRBV5-6 and TRBJ1-2, with 10 bases fitting TRBD1. V lost 1 base and J lost 8; bases outside the gene matches: 8. Germline CDR1 SGHDT, CDR2 YYEEEE. The CDR3 runs to 15 residues. The CDR3 here is CASSLLTGGALGYTF. The DNA of the CDR3 is TGTGCCAGCAGCTTGTTGACAGGGGGCGCGTTGGGCTACACCTTC.

The V call is TRBV29-1, the J call TRBJ1-3; 9 bases are a match to TRBD1. The length of the CDR3 is 13 residues. V shed 4 bases and J 6 bases; nucleotides not matched to a gene: 4. Germline V lookup: CDR1 SQVTM, CDR2 ANQGSEA. CDR3 loop: CSVARTGENTIYF. The CDR3 DNA reads as TGCAGCGTTGCCCGGACAGGGGAAAACACCATATATTTT.

The chain couples TRBV6-6 to TRBJ2-3; weak D call: TRBD1 (5 bases). This CDR3 contains 15 residues. The V and J ends lost 5 bases and 6 bases respectively, with 18 bases between them. Per the germline V gene, CDR1 is MNHNY and CDR2 is SVGAGI (reference sequence). CDR3 residues: CASSPRSGKPDTQYF. The CDR3 coding sequence is TGTGCCAGCAGTCCGAGGTCAGGGAAGCCGGATACGCAGTATTTT.

This clone was observed a handful of times. V usage is TRBV2 and J usage is TRBJ2-7; TRBD2 aligns across 8 bases. In germline, CDR1 is SNHLY, CDR2 FYNNEI. The CDR3 spans 12 residues. The CDR3, as DNA: TGCGGGGGGGACGACACTCGCTACGAGCAGTACGTC. Protein product: CGGDDTRYEQYV.

The chain has TRBV19 and TRBJ1-5, with TRBD1 matching 10 bases. The CDR3 is 15 residues long. The V gene end was trimmed by 7 bases and the J gene end by 1 base; junction bases not matched to a gene: 4. From germline, CDR1 is LNHDA and CDR2 SQIVND (reference sequence). The CDR3 protein is CASTLTGGSNQPQHF. The CDR3 bases are TGTGCCAGTACCCTGACAGGGGGCAGCAATCAGCCCCAGCATTTT. Combining the CDR3 with reference TRBV19 and TRBJ1-5 gives the whole variable domain DGGITQSPKYLFRKEGQNVTLSCEQNLNHDAMYWYRQDPGQGLRLIYYSQIVNDFQKGDIAEGYSVSREKKESFPLTVTSAQKNPTAFYLCASTLTGGSNQPQHFGDGTRLSIL.

The chain recombines TRBV7-3 with TRBJ1-1; no clear D gene. The V gene's germline CDR1 is SGHTA and CDR2 FQGTGA. Deletions cut 0 bases from V and 5 bases from J, with 7 bases between. The CDR3 consists of 13 residues. DNA for the CDR3: TGTGCCAGCAGCTTAACGTGGCAGACTGAAGCTTTCTTT. It yields the protein CASSLTWQTEAFF.

The rearrangement joins TRBV27 to TRBJ1-1, with unresolved D. The CDR3 length is 14 residues. CDR1 is MNHEY and CDR2 is SMNVEV in the germline V gene (reference sequence). V lost 6 bases, J lost 4 bases, and 15 bases lay in between. This CDR3 is CASRTEDYSTEAFF. The CDR3 DNA is TGTGCCAGCAGGACCGAGGACTACAGCACTGAAGCTTTCTTT.

This chain joins TRBV19 and TRBJ2-7; maybe TRBD1 (6 bases). CDR1 and CDR2 from the germline V gene are LNHDA and SQIVND (reference sequence). This CDR3 spans 13 amino acids. Trimming took off 3 bases at V and 1 base at J, with 7 bases between the two ends. CDR3 amino acids: CASSIGQSYEQYF. CDR3 DNA: TGTGCCAGTAGTATTGGACAGTCCTACGAGCAGTACTTC.

This chain connects TRBV6-6 to TRBJ1-1; TRBD1 matches 10 bases. Germline loops: CDR1 MNHNY, CDR2 SVGAGI (reference sequence). The CDR3 loop spans 15 amino acids. Losses at the gene ends were 4 bases for V and 6 bases for J; bases not matched to a gene: 8. CDR3 nucleotides: TGTGCCAGCAGTTCCTCCATCGGGACAGGGGCTGAAGCTTTCTTT. It specifies CASSSSIGTGAEAFF.

The V and J genes are TRBV27 and TRBJ2-1, with D maybe TRBD1 (5 bases). The length of the CDR3 is 13 residues. Germline CDR1 is MNHEY and CDR2 is SMNVEV (reference sequence). The V gene lost 6 bases and the J gene lost 8 bases, with 14 bases spanning the gap. DNA of the CDR3: TGTGCCAGCAGCCTACACCGCAGGGATGAGCAGTTCTTC. It encodes CASSLHRRDEQFF.

This clone has a handful of counts. The chain is built from TRBV7-9 and TRBJ2-7; 8 bases fit TRBD1. This CDR3 spans 12 amino acids. Losses at the gene ends were 4 bases for V and 4 bases for J; bases not matched to a gene: 0. The germline V gene has CDR1 SEHNR and CDR2 FQNEAQ (reference sequence). The CDR3 protein is CASSWTGYEQYF. The CDR3 DNA reads TGTGCCAGCAGCTGGACAGGGTACGAGCAGTACTTC.

This clone has a single count. This chain joins TRBV11-2 and TRBJ2-1; 9 nucleotides line up with TRBD2. The CDR3 is 18 residues long. The V gene end was trimmed by 1 base and the J gene end by 0 bases; junction bases not matched to a gene: 7. CDR1 and CDR2 from the germline V gene are SGHAT and FQNNGV. In nucleotides, the CDR3 is TGTGCCAGCAGCTTAGCCCCTAGCGGGACGAGCTCCTACAATGAGCAGTTCTTC. This translates into CASSLAPSGTSSYNEQFF.